This T cell receptor beta chain came from a study of shared clonotypes between healthy human individuals. Profiled with immunoSEQ multiplex PCR; TCRdb holds only in-frame clones, not every one. The sample consists of about 330,000 clones, approximately 74% of them appearing once. Regarding this clone: What it binds is unknown.

Whole-study results and caveats: Genetic and exposure-history diversity was limited by the few donors. Although depth was large, rarefaction showed that sequencing of the sorted subsets was incomplete.

Sequencing was done on a sample of memory CD4+ T cells sorted from blood. Subset specified: CD45RA-negative fraction. The clonotype was recovered from a man aged 25-40 years in good health.

For the CDR3, the DNA is TGTGCCACCAGCAGAGTTGGCACCCTGAACACTGAAGCTTTCTTT. Its protein is CATSRVGTLNTEAFF. The V call is TRBV15, the J call TRBJ1-1; unclear D gene. The germline V gene has CDR1 LNHNV and CDR2 YYDKDF (reference sequence). The germline V and J ends were trimmed by 1 base and 0 bases, with 9 bases remaining between them. The CDR3 sequence is 15 residues long.